A selection of T cell receptor beta chains follows, all from one sample in a study of blood T cell repertoires in COVID-19. TCRdb keeps only in-frame clones here, not all; method: immunoSEQ multiplex PCR. This sample carries 20,000 or so clones, roughly 89% of them seen once, and the ten largest clones take around 12%. The sample was peripheral blood. Every receptor here comes from a woman aged 80 or over with active or convalescent COVID-19. Each CDR3 is given without its conserved first and last residue. Fields, in order: V gene, clone size, CDR3 protein. Some rows mark clone size as missing; the rest say once, few, many or name a class of expanded clone.

>TRBV28|-
ASSFGSFGVGTDTQY
>TRBV4-2|few
ASSQDWVAEYNEQF
>TRBV5-5|-
ASSLAPENWTQY
>TRBV10-3|-
AISDPGQGLEDGYT
>TRBV6-6|-
ATQEGSGNTIY
>TRBV28|-
ASSPTGSNQPQH
>TRBV5-1|few
ASSLPGQGNTEAF
>TRBV5-1|-
ASRAQTGDNTGELF
>TRBV9|-
ASSVGPGEGYEQY
>TRBV18|-
ASSPRNYMNTEAF
>TRBV18|once
ASSMGQSETQY
>TRBV4-2|-
ASSQETGGPTEAF
>TRBV27|-
ASSTGDRGSETQY
>TRBV18|-
ASSPYRGHNEQY
>TRBV7-9|-
ASSPRTGGTDTQY
>TRBV19|-
ASRHRGDTGELF
>TRBV29-1|-
SATWLDTQY
>TRBV5-4|-
ASSSRGGADYEQY
>TRBV7-2|-
ASSPRASGGASFETQY
>TRBV5-8|few
ASRQEVSYNEQF
>TRBV19|-
ASKSGQGLWGYT
>TRBV9|-
ASSATSGSYNEQF
>TRBV7-9|-
ASSFPDTQETQY
>TRBV28|-
ASSLFGYEQY
>TRBV7-9|-
ASSIILGSEIRNYGYT
>TRBV19|-
ASRGLAGANTGELF
>TRBV6-5|-
ASREAYNEQF
>TRBV6-1|-
ASSEDRIFGYT
>TRBV30|-
AWSVLRGAIAYEQY
>TRBV28|-
ASSETSGFSGHYGYT
>TRBV5-5|-
ASSQPQGWGETQY
>TRBV28|-
ASSGDRTTNEKLF
>TRBV19|-
ASNPSGKVTDTQY
>TRBV4-2|-
ASSPLLSGTGELF
>TRBV12-3/TRBV12-4|-
ASSRIANYGYT
>TRBV6-6|-
ASSYSSGGTNYGYT
>TRBV5-4|-
ASSLDRAYQPQH
>TRBV7-3|once
ASSLTMTGFGREPGNEQF
>TRBV2|once
ASSEAQYEQY
>TRBV5-1|-
ASHGQGFYGYT
>TRBV7-6|few
ASSQRTGSGNTIY
>TRBV5-1|-
ASSLAFTEAF
>TRBV7-3|-
ASSLGGPGYNEQF
>TRBV5-6|-
ASSLGGGPLIGETQY
>TRBV4-1|-
ASSQGQGAGYGYT
>TRBV24-1|once
ATSDTGFNGYT
>TRBV30|-
AWSVRGATEAF
>TRBV5-1|once
ASTLMGDRGNTIY
>TRBV5-1|-
ASSLYGQGRDEQY
>TRBV16|-
ASSQSPSTGLAGRETQY
>TRBV5-6|-
ASSLFSGGPTDTQY
>TRBV2|-
ASGRESTRGYT
>TRBV7-6|-
ASSLGQGQSSGNTIY
>TRBV4-1|few
ASSQGRSSGNTIY
>TRBV4-2|-
ASSQDLVLRGIRAGELF
>TRBV7-3|-
ASSLIAGGLYNEQF
>TRBV16|-
ASSRQGGGPTEAF
>TRBV19|-
ASSKGGRAVAEQF
>TRBV4-1|-
ASSQGTSLAKNIQY